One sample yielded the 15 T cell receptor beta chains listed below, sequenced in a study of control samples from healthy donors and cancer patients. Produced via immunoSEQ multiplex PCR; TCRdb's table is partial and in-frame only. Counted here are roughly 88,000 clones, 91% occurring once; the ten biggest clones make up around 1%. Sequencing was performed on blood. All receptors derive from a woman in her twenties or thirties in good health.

CDR3 coding DNA: TGTGCCAGCAGCCTATGGACGGGGAACACTGAAGCTTTCTTT. Translation: CASSLWTGNTEAFF. The chain links TRBV2 to TRBJ1-1; D remains ambiguous. The germline V gene has CDR1 SNHLY and CDR2 FYNNEI. Trimming shortened V by 6 bases and J by 1 base, and 12 bases separated the two germline ends. The CDR3 extends over 14 amino acids.

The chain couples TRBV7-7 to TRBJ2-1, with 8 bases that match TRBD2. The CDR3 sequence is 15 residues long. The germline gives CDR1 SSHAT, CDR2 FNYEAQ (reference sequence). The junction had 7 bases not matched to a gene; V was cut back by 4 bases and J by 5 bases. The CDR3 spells CASSSGRAGNNEQFF. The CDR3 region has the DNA TGTGCCAGCAGCTCCGGGAGGGCCGGGAACAATGAGCAGTTCTTC.

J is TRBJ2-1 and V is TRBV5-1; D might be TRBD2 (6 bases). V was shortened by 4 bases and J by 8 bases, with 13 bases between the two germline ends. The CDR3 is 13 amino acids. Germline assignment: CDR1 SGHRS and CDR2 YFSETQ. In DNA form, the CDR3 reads TGCGCCAGCAGCACACAAAGGGAGGATGAGCAGTTCTTC. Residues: CASSTQREDEQFF.

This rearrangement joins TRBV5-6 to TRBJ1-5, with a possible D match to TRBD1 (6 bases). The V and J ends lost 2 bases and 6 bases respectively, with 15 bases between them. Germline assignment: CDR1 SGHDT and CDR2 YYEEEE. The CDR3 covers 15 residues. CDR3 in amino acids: CASSLGGFGGQPQHF. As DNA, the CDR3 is TGTGCCAGCAGCTTAGGGGGGTTCGGCGGTCAGCCCCAGCATTTT.

CDR3 nucleotide sequence: TGTGCCAGCAGCTCTAAGACAGGGGGAAGTGGCTACACCTTC. Its translation is CASSSKTGGSGYTF. The rearrangement links TRBV2 to TRBJ1-2; 9 nucleotides line up with TRBD1. The junction had 9 bases not matched to a gene; V was cut back by 6 bases and J by 7 bases. This CDR3 is built from 14 residues. Germline CDR1 is SNHLY and CDR2 is FYNNEI.

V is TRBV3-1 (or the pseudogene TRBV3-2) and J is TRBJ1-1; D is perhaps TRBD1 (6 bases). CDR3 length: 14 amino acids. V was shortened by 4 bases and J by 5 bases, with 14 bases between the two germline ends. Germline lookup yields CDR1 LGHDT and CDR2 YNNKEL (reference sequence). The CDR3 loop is CASSLGGAFTEAFF. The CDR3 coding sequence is TGTGCCAGCAGCCTTGGGGGGGCATTTACTGAAGCTTTCTTT.

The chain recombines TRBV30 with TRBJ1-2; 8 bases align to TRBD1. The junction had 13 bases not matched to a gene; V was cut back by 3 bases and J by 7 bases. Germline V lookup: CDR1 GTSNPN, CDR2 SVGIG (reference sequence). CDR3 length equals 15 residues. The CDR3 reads CAWSPGGRGQGGYTF. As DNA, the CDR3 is TGTGCCTGGAGCCCTGGGGGCAGGGGGCAAGGTGGCTACACCTTC.

CDR3 in DNA: TGTGCCACCAGCAGAGGGTTCGGGACTAGCGGGAGTAGGCAAGAGACCCAGTACTTC. It encodes CATSRGFGTSGSRQETQYF. The chain is built from TRBV15 and TRBJ2-5, with TRBD2 matching 14 bases. Trimming took 1 base from V and 2 from J; bases not matched to a gene: 9. Germline V gene data show CDR1 as LNHNV and CDR2 as YYDKDF (reference sequence). This CDR3 comprises 19 residues.

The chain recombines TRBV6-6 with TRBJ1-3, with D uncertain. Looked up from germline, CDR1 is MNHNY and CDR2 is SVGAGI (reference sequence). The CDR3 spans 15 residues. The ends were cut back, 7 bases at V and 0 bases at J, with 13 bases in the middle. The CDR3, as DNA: TGTGCCAGCATCAGGACGCTCTTCTCTGGAAACACCATATATTTT. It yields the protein CASIRTLFSGNTIYF.

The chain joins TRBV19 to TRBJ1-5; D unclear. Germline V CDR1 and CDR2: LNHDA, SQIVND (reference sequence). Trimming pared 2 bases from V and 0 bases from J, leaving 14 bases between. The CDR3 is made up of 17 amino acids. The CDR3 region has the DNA TGTGCCAGTAGTATATCAACAGACCCTTATAGCAATCAGCCCCAGCATTTT. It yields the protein CASSISTDPYSNQPQHF.

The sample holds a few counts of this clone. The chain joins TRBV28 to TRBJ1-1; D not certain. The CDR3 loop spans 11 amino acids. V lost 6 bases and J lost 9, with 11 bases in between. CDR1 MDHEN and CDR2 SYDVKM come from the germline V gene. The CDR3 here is CASSLDLQAFF. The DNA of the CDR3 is TGTGCCAGCAGCTTGGACCTTCAAGCTTTCTTT.

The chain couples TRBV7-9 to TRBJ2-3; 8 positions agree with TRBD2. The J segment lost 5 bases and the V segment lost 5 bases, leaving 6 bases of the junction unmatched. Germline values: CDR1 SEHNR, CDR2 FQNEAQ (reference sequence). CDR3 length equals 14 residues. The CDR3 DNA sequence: TGTGCCAGCAGCCCTGGACTAGCAGGAGATACGCAGTATTTT. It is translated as CASSPGLAGDTQYF.

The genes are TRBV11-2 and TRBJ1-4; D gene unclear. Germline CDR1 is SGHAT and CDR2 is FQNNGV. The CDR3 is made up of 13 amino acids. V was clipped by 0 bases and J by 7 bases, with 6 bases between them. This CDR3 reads CASSLDRIEKLFF. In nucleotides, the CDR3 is TGTGCCAGCAGCTTAGATCGGATTGAAAAACTGTTTTTT.

In DNA, the CDR3 is TGTGCTCCTCCTTTCCTGGGGACTAACTATGGCTACACCTTC. This sequence encodes CAPPFLGTNYGYTF. This sequence joins TRBV28 and TRBJ1-2; no reliable D call. The CDR3 loop spans 14 amino acids. Germline CDR1 reads MDHEN; CDR2 reads SYDVKM.

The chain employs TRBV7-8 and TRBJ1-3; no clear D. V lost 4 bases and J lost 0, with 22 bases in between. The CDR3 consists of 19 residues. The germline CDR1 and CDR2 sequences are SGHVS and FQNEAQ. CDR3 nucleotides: TGTGCCAGCAGCTCCGTTACAAGCCGTAGGGTTAGCTCTGGAAACACCATATATTTT. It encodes CASSSVTSRRVSSGNTIYF.